This TCR beta chain emerged from a study of blood T cells in healthy people across ages. Study context: With template switching, about one barcoded beta molecule was captured per two T cells.

Broader study findings: Estimates based on one million T cells were treated as lower bounds.

The use of a sample-barcoded 5' primer and a J-beta primer mix characterized a second PCR of about 7 to 12 cycles. TCRdb ran MiXCR on the 5' RACE reads and lists one entry per CDR3 protein. The repertoire has around 1.5 million distinct CDR3 sequences, around 39% of them found once; the top ten carry around 8%. Worth noting for this clonotype: Its cognate antigen is unknown.

The sequenced material came from blood. The TCR comes from a woman in her late teens or twenties in good health.

CDR3 amino acids: CASSPLVPSPDTQYF. DNA for the CDR3: TGTGCCAGCAGCCCCTTGGTGCCGAGCCCGGATACGCAGTATTTT. The V call is TRBV3-1, the J call TRBJ2-3, with D hard to call. Per germline, CDR1 LGHDT and CDR2 YNNKEL (reference sequence). Trimming pared 4 bases from V and 6 bases from J, leaving 17 bases between. This CDR3 region has 15 residues.